A single sample is the source of the 12 T cell receptor beta chains below, sequenced in a study of cytomegalovirus exposure and HLA in healthy donors. The PCR employed 60 Vbeta primers together with 13 Jbeta primers. Sequencing used immunoSEQ multiplex PCR; TCRdb keeps in-frame clones, though not all of them. The sample includes approximately 120,000 clones, approximately 80% of them seen just once. Sample: PBMCs. These TCRs come from a woman between 40 and 50 years old in good health and CMV-seropositive.

The chain recombines TRBV21-1 with TRBJ1-1; the table calls TRBD1, which could not be checked here. TRBV21-1 is reported as a pseudogene. This CDR3 region has 16 residues. Here the CDR3 reads CASPKRKAGGETEAFF. CDR3 DNA: TGTGCCAGCCCCAAAAGAAAGGCAGGGGGTGAGACTGAAGCTTTCTTT.

This chain uses TRBV19 with TRBJ2-1; 9 nucleotides align to TRBD2. The CDR3 totals 17 residues. Germline V lookup: CDR1 LNHDA, CDR2 SQIVND (reference sequence). J gave up 7 bases and V 5 bases, and 15 bases lay outside the gene matches. The CDR3 loop reads CASSSTPGTSRQNEQFF. The CDR3 DNA is TGTGCCAGTAGTTCGACCCCCGGGACTAGCCGGCAAAATGAGCAGTTCTTC.

The chain uses TRBV30 and TRBJ1-6; possible D gene TRBD1, 5 bases. With 2 bases removed from V and 3 bases from J, the gap between germline ends came to 11 bases. The CDR3 loop spans 15 amino acids. Germline-derived CDR1 and CDR2 are GTSNPN and SVGIG (reference sequence). The CDR3 is CAWSLIQGYNSPLHF. The CDR3 DNA reads TGTGCCTGGAGTCTTATTCAGGGCTATAATTCACCCCTCCACTTT. Full variable domain (outside the CDR3, taken from reference TRBV30 and TRBJ1-6): SQTIHQWPATLVQPVGSPLSLECTVEGTSNPNLYWYRQAAGRGLQLLFYSVGIGQISSEVPQNLSASRPQDRQFILSSKKLLLSDSGFYLCAWSLIQGYNSPLHFGNGTRLTVT.

J is TRBJ1-5 and V is TRBV5-6; TRBD1 aligns across 9 bases. Trimming cost V 1 base and J 6 bases; bases outside gene matches: 2. This CDR3 has 14 amino acids. The germline CDR1 and CDR2 sequences are SGHDT and YYEEEE. The DNA for the CDR3 is TGTGCCAGCAGCTTGCGGACAGGGGCTCAGCCCCAGCATTTT. It translates to CASSLRTGAQPQHF.

This rearrangement joins TRBV29-1 to TRBJ2-2, with D unresolved. The CDR3 sequence is 13 residues long. Germline values: CDR1 SQVTM, CDR2 ANQGSEA. The V end lost 3 bases, the J end lost 3 bases, and 8 bases lay between the germline ends. The chain's CDR3 is CSVDASYTGELFF. DNA of the CDR3: TGCAGCGTTGATGCCAGTTACACCGGGGAGCTGTTTTTT.

The chain combines TRBV5-6 with TRBJ2-3; 8 nucleotides line up with TRBD2. Germline loops: CDR1 SGHDT, CDR2 YYEEEE. The V and J ends lost 4 bases and 0 bases, in that order; junction bases with no gene match: 7. This CDR3 spans 16 amino acids. CDR3 DNA: TGTGCCAGCAGCCTCCTAGCGGGCCCTAGCACAGATACGCAGTATTTT. It encodes CASSLLAGPSTDTQYF.

This clone has more than one count but fewer than ten. This sequence joins TRBV29-1 and TRBJ2-5, with D perhaps TRBD2 (7 bases). V was trimmed by 6 bases and J by 4 bases, leaving 21 bases between them. This CDR3 is 15 amino acids long. Per germline, CDR1 SQVTM and CDR2 ANQGSEA. CDR3 in DNA: TGCAGCGTCGGAAAGGGGGGGAGAGCGGGAGAGACCCAGTACTTC. As protein: CSVGKGGRAGETQYF. Drawing the rest from reference TRBV29-1 and TRBJ2-5, the complete variable domain is SAVISQKPSRDICQRGTSLTIQCQVDSQVTMMFWYRQQPGQSLTLIATANQGSEATYESGFVIDKFPISRPNLTFSTLTVSNMSPEDSSIYLCSVGKGGRAGETQYFGPGTRLLVL.

The chain employs TRBV30 and TRBJ2-1; 11 bases are a match to TRBD1. Germline loops: CDR1 GTSNPN, CDR2 SVGIG (reference sequence). Unmatched junction bases numbered 8, after V lost 4 bases and J lost 9 bases. This CDR3 is built from 14 residues. CDR3 sequence: CAWTKDRGLGEQFF. The CDR3, as DNA: TGTGCCTGGACGAAGGACAGGGGGCTTGGTGAGCAGTTCTTC.

CDR3 DNA sequence: TGTGCCAGCTATACCAACAGTGCAACTAATGAAAAACTGTTTTTT. Its translation is CASYTNSATNEKLFF. The chain joins TRBV28 to TRBJ1-4; D remains ambiguous. The CDR3 runs 15 residues. Trimming removed 8 bases from V and 0 bases from J, with 13 bases in between. CDR1 MDHEN and CDR2 SYDVKM come from the germline V gene.

This sequence joins TRBV19 and TRBJ1-2, with D maybe TRBD1 (5 bases). V lost 4 bases, J lost 3 bases, and 15 bases lay in between. The CDR3 runs to 15 residues. Germline loops: CDR1 LNHDA, CDR2 SQIVND (reference sequence). The CDR3 bases are TGTGCCAGTAGTAATTGGGACTCCTCGCACTATGGCTACACCTTC. It specifies CASSNWDSSHYGYTF.

The V and J genes are TRBV6-6 and TRBJ2-3; 8 bases line up with TRBD1. Trimming at V came to 6 bases and at J to 3 bases, leaving 5 bases not matched to a gene. Germline-derived CDR1 and CDR2 are MNHNY and SVGAGI (reference sequence). CDR3 size: 14 residues. The CDR3 is CASRNDRGTDTQYF. Here the CDR3 DNA reads TGTGCCAGCAGGAACGACAGGGGAACAGATACGCAGTATTTT.

This clone was recorded a few times. V is TRBV30 and J is TRBJ2-1; D is possibly TRBD1 (6 bases). V was shortened by 5 bases and J by 10 bases, with 18 bases between the two germline ends. The germline gives CDR1 GTSNPN, CDR2 SVGIG (reference sequence). The CDR3 is 13 residues long. CDR3 bases: TGTGCCTGGGGACAGTTTTTCCAGGTGGAGCAGTTCTTC. Translated, it gives CAWGQFFQVEQFF.